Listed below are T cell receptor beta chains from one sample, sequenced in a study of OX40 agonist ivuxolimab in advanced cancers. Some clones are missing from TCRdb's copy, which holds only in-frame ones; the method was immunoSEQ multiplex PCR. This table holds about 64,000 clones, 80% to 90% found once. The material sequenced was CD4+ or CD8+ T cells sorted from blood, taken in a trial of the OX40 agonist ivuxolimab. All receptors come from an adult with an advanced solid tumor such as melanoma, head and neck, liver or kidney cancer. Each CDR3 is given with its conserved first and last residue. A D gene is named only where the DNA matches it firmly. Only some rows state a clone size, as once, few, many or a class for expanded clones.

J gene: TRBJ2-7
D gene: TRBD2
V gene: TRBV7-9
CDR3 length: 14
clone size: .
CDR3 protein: CASSLTSGRYEQYF
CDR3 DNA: TGTGCCAGCAGCTTGACTAGCGGGAGGTACGAGCAGTACTTC

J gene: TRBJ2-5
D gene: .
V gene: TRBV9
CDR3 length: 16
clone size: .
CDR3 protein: CASSVASGRTQETQYF
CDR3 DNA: TGTGCCAGCAGCGTAGCTAGTGGACGGACTCAAGAGACCCAGTACTTC

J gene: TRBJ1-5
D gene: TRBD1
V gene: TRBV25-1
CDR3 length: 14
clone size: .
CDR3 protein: CASSERQGFQPQHF
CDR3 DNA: TGTGCCAGCAGTGAACGACAGGGGTTTCAGCCCCAGCATTTT

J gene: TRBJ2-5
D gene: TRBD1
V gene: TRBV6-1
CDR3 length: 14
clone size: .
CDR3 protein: CASRPDRGQETQYF
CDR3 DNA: TGTGCCAGCAGGCCCGACAGGGGGCAAGAGACCCAGTACTTC

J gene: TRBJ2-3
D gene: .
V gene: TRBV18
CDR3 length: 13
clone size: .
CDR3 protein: CASSPPTRDTQYF
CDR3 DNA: TGTGCCAGCTCACCACCTACCAGAGATACGCAGTATTTT

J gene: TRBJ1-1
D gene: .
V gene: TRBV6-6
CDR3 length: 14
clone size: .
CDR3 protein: CASSYLQGGTEAFF
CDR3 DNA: TGTGCCAGCAGTTACCTACAGGGTGGGACTGAAGCTTTCTTT

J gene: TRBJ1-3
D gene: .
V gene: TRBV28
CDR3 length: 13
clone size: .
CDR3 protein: CASMETVLYTIYF
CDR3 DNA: TGTGCCAGCATGGAGACGGTTCTCTACACCATATATTTT

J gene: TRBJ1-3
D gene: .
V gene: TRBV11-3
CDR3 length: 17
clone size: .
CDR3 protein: CASSLGVVGGQGNTIYF
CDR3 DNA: TGTGCCAGCAGCTTAGGGGTGGTGGGGGGGCAAGGAAACACCATATATTTT

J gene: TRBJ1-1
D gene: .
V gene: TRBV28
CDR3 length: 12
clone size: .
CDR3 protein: CASSLVSSEAFF
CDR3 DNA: TGTGCCAGCAGTTTAGTGTCCTCTGAAGCTTTCTTT

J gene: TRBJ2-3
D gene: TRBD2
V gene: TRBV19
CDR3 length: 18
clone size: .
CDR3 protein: CASSGGLAGTPSTDTQYF
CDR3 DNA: TGTGCCAGTAGTGGCGGACTAGCGGGGACGCCTAGCACAGATACGCAGTATTTT

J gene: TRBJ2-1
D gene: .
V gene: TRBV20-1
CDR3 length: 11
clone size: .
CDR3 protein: CSAGGGAEQFF
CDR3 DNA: TGCAGTGCTGGGGGGGGCGCGGAGCAGTTCTTC

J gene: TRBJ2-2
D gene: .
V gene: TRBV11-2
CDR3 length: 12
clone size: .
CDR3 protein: CASSLAGGELFF
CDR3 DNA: TGTGCCAGCAGTCTGGCTGGCGGGGAGCTGTTTTTT

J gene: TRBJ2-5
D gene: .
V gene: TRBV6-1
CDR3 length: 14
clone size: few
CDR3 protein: CASTGFSVLETQYF
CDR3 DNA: TGTGCCAGCACAGGGTTTTCAGTCTTGGAGACCCAGTACTTC

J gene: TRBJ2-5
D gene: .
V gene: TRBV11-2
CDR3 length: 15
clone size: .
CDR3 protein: CASSFSGSVGETQYF
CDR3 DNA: TGTGCCAGCAGCTTCTCCGGTAGCGTGGGAGAGACCCAGTACTTC

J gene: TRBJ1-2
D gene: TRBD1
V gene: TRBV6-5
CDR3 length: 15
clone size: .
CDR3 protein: CASSPYRGANYGYTF
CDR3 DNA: TGTGCCAGCAGTCCGTACAGGGGAGCTAACTATGGCTACACCTTC

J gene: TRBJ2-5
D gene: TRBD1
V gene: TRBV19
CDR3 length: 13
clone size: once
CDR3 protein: CAGGTGLEETQYF
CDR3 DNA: TGTGCCGGAGGGACAGGGTTGGAAGAGACCCAGTACTTC

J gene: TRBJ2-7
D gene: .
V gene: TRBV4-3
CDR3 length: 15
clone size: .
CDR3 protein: CASSQDRLTFGEQYF
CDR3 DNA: TGCGCCAGCAGCCAAGATCGGCTAACTTTTGGAGAGCAGTACTTC

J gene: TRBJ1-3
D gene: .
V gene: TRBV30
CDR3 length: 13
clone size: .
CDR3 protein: CAWSVVSGNTIYF
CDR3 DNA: TGTGCCTGGAGTGTGGTCTCTGGAAACACCATATATTTT

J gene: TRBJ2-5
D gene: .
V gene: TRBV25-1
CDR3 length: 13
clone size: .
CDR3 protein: CASSVGPRETQYF
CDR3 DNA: TGTGCCAGCAGTGTGGGGCCTCGGGAGACCCAGTACTTC

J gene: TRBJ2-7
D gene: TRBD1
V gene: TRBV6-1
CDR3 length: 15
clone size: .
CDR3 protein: CASRERGGLTYEQYF
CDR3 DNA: TGTGCCAGCAGAGAAAGAGGGGGCCTAACCTACGAGCAGTACTTC

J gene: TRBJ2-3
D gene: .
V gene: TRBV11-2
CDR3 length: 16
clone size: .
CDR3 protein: CASSSTGVAGTDTQYF
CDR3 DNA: TGTGCCAGCAGCTCAACAGGGGTAGCGGGCACAGATACGCAGTATTTT

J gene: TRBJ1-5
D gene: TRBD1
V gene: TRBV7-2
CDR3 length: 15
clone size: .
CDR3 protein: CASRQGAPSNQPQHF
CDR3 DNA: TGTGCCAGCAGGCAGGGGGCGCCTAGCAATCAGCCCCAGCATTTT

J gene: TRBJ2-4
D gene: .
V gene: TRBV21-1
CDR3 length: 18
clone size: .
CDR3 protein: CASSKVSWLPGAKNIQYF
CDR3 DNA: TGTGCCAGCAGCAAAGTGTCGTGGCTCCCCGGGGCCAAAAACATTCAGTACTTC

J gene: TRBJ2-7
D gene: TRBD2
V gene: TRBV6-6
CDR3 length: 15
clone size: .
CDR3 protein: CASSYSSSGSAEQYF
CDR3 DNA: TGTGCCAGCAGTTACTCGTCTAGCGGGAGTGCCGAGCAGTACTTC

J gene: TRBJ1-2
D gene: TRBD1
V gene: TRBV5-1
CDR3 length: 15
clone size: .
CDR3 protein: CASSLDGQGSSGYTF
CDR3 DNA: TGCGCCAGCAGCTTGGACGGACAGGGGTCGAGTGGCTACACCTTC

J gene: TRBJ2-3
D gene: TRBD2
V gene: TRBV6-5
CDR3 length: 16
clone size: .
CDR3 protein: CASSYRTSGSGDTQYF
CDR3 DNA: TGTGCCAGCAGTTACCGGACTAGCGGGAGCGGGGATACGCAGTATTTT

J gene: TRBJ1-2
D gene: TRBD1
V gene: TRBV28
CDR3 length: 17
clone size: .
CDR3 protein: CASSFPYSRQGTDGYTF
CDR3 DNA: TGTGCCAGCAGTTTCCCCTACTCCCGACAGGGTACCGATGGCTACACCTTC

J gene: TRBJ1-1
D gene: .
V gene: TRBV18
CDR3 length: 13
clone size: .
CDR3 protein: CASSGRQNTEAFF
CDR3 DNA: TGTGCCAGCTCAGGCAGACAGAACACTGAAGCTTTCTTT

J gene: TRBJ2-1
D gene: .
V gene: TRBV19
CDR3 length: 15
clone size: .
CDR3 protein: CASSIAGSSYNEQFF
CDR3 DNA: TGTGCCAGTAGTATAGCGGGCTCCTCCTACAATGAGCAGTTCTTC

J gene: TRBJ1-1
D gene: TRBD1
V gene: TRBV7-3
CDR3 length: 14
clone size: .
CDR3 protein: CASSLTGTVTEAFF
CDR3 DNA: TGTGCCAGCAGCTTAACGGGGACAGTAACTGAAGCTTTCTTT

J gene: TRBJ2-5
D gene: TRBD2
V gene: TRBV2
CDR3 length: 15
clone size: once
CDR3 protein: CASSELAGGPETQYF
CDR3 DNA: TGTGCCAGCAGTGAACTAGCGGGAGGGCCTGAGACCCAGTACTTC

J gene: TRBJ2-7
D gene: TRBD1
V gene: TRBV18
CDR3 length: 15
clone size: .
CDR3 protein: CASSPWTGAIYEQYF
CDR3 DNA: TGTGCCAGCTCACCCTGGACAGGGGCGATCTACGAGCAGTACTTC

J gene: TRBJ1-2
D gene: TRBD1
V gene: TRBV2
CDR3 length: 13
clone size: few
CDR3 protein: CASSLTGMGGYTF
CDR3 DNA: TGTGCCAGCAGTTTGACAGGGATGGGAGGCTACACCTTC

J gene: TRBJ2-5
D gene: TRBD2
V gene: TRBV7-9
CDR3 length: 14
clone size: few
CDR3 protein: CASSSDWGGETQYF
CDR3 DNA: TGTGCCAGCAGCTCGGACTGGGGGGGGGAGACCCAGTACTTC

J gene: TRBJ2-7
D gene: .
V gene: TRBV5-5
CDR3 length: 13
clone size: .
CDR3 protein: CASSLSRGDEQYF
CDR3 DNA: TGTGCCAGCAGCTTGTCTCGGGGAGACGAGCAGTACTTC

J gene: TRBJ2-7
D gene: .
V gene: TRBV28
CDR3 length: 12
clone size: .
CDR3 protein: CASSLFSYEQYF
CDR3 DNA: TGTGCCAGCAGTTTATTTTCCTACGAGCAGTACTTC

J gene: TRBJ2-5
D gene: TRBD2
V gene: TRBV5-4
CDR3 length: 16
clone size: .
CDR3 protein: CASSGGLAGNGETQYF
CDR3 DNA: TGTGCCAGCAGCGGGGGACTAGCGGGAAATGGAGAGACCCAGTACTTC

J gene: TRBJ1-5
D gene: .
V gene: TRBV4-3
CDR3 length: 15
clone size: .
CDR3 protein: CASSLGYGGRWPQHF
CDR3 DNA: TGCGCCAGCAGCCTAGGCTACGGGGGCCGCTGGCCCCAGCATTTT

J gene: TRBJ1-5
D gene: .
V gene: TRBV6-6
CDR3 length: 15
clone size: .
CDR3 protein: CASSSQAGASKPQHF
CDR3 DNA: TGTGCCAGCAGTTCCCAGGCTGGGGCCAGCAAGCCCCAGCATTTT

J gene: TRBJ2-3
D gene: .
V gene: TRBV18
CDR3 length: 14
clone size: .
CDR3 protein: CASSPGTSTDTQYF
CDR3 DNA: TGTGCCAGCTCACCGGGGACATCCACAGATACGCAGTATTTT

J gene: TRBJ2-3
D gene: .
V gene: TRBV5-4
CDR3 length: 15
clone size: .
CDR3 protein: CASSSGLGLTDTQYF
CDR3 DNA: TGTGCCAGCAGCTCGGGACTGGGGCTCACAGATACGCAGTATTTT

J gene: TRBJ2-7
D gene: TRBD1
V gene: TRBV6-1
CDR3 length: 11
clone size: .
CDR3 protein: CASSGQGAEYF
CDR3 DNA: TGTGCCAGCAGTGGACAGGGGGCAGAGTACTTC

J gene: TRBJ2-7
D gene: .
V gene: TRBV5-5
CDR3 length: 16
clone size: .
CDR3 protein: CASSLVPGPSSYEQYF
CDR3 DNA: TGTGCCAGCAGCTTGGTTCCGGGGCCGTCTTCCTACGAGCAGTACTTC

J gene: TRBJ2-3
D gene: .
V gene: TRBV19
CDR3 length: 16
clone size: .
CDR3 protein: CASSYSGGSVSDTQYF
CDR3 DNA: TGTGCCAGTAGTTATTCCGGGGGCTCGGTTTCAGATACGCAGTATTTT

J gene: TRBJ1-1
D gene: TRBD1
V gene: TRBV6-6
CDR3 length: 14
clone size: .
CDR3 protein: CASSYGQAGTEAFF
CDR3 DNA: TGTGCCAGCAGTTATGGACAGGCGGGGACTGAAGCTTTCTTT

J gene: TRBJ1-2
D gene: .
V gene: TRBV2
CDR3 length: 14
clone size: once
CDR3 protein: CASSEAYYGYGYTF
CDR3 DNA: TGTGCCAGCAGTGAGGCTTATTACGGCTATGGCTACACCTTC

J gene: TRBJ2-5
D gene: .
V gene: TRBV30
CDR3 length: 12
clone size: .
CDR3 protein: CAWSLGGETQYF
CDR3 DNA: TGTGCCTGGAGTTTGGGCGGCGAGACCCAGTACTTC

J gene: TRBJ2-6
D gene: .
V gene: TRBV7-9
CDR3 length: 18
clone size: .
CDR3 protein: CASSPNSGTLTGANVLTF
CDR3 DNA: TGTGCCAGCAGCCCGAACTCCGGGACACTCACTGGGGCCAACGTCCTGACTTTC

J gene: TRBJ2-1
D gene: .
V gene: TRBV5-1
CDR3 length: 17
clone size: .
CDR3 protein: CASSLRRTTNSYNEQFF
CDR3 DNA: TGCGCCAGCAGCTTGCGGCGGACTACGAACTCCTACAATGAGCAGTTCTTC

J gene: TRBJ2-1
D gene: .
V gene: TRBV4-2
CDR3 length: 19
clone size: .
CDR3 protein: CASSQTSLENRLHYNEQFF
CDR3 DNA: TGTGCCAGCAGCCAAACGTCCCTTGAGAATCGACTTCACTACAATGAGCAGTTCTTC

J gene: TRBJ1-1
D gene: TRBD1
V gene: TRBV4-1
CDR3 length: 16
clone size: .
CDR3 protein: CASSRRYRGVNTEAFF
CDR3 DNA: TGCGCCAGCAGCCGCAGATACAGGGGGGTGAACACTGAAGCTTTCTTT

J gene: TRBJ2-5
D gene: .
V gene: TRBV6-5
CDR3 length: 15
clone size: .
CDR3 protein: CASSYSSAGEKTQYF
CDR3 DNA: TGTGCCAGCAGTTACTCGTCGGCAGGGGAAAAGACCCAGTACTTC

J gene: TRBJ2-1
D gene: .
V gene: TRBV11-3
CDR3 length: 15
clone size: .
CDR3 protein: CASSGSTPPDNEQFF
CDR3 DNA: TGTGCCAGCAGCGGATCTACCCCACCCGATAATGAGCAGTTCTTC

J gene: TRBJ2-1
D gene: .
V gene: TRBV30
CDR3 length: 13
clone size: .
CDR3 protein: CAWSVKGVNEQFF
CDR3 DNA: TGTGCCTGGAGTGTAAAGGGTGTCAATGAGCAGTTCTTC

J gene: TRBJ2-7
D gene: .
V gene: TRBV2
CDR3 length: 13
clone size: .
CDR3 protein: CASSSGGTYEQYF
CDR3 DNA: TGTGCCAGCAGCAGTGGAGGGACTTACGAGCAGTACTTC

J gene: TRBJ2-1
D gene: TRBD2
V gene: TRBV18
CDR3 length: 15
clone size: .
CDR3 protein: CASSPGGRARSEQFF
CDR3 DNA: TGTGCCAGCTCACCGGGCGGGAGGGCCCGAAGTGAGCAGTTCTTC

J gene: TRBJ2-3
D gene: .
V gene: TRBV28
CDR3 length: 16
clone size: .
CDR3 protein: CASSTPARGSTDTQYF
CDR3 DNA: TGTGCCAGCTCTACCCCGGCGAGGGGGTCTACAGATACGCAGTATTTT